A selection of T cell receptor beta chains follows, all from one sample in a study of CD8 T cell repertoires and HIV-1 epitope variants. Using immunoSEQ multiplex PCR, the repertoire was profiled, and TCRdb retains in-frame clones only, with some absent. The sample consists of thousands of clones, around two thirds of them appearing once. Their target antigens are unknown. The material sequenced was cultured CD8+ T cells derived from PBMCs. The receptors were sampled from a male donor with HIV. The CDR3 runs from the conserved cysteine through the conserved F or W. The order of the fields is clone size, CDR3 length, V gene, J gene, D gene, CDR3 DNA, CDR3 protein. D genes are given only for firm matches. Clone size is not always given. Where it is, it says once, few, many or a class for expanded clones.

clone_size: NA
cdr3_length: 15
v_call: TRBV7-9
j_call: TRBJ2-1
d_call: TRBD1
cdr3_nt: TGTGCCAGCAGCTTCCCGGGACAGGGGTACAATGAGCAGTTCTTC
cdr3_aa: CASSFPGQGYNEQFF

clone_size: NA
cdr3_length: 10
v_call: TRBV27
j_call: TRBJ1-2
d_call: NA
cdr3_nt: TGTGCCAGCAGTCCTAGAAGACACACCTTC
cdr3_aa: CASSPRRHTF

clone_size: NA
cdr3_length: 15
v_call: TRBV7-7
j_call: TRBJ2-5
d_call: TRBD2
cdr3_nt: TGTGCTAGCAGCTTAACGGTGGCGGGAGAAGAGACCCAGTACTTC
cdr3_aa: CASSLTVAGEETQYF

clone_size: NA
cdr3_length: 16
v_call: TRBV4-3
j_call: TRBJ2-1
d_call: TRBD1
cdr3_nt: TGCGCCAGCAGCCAAGGCGCGCAGGGGGTTTACAATGAGCAGTTCTTC
cdr3_aa: CASSQGAQGVYNEQFF

clone_size: NA
cdr3_length: 12
v_call: TRBV11-2
j_call: TRBJ2-2
d_call: NA
cdr3_nt: TGTGCCAGCAGCCCCGGAAGCGGGGAGCTGTTTTTT
cdr3_aa: CASSPGSGELFF

clone_size: medium-sized
cdr3_length: 14
v_call: TRBV5-6
j_call: TRBJ2-5
d_call: NA
cdr3_nt: TGTGCCAGCAGCTTCCTAACACCTCAAGAGACCCAGTACTTC
cdr3_aa: CASSFLTPQETQYF

clone_size: few
cdr3_length: 14
v_call: TRBV5-4
j_call: TRBJ1-5
d_call: NA
cdr3_nt: TGTGCCAGCAGCTTTTCGGGTAGCAATCAGCCCCAGCATTTT
cdr3_aa: CASSFSGSNQPQHF

clone_size: NA
cdr3_length: 14
v_call: TRBV28
j_call: TRBJ2-1
d_call: TRBD1
cdr3_nt: TGTGCCAGCAGTGCCGGACAGGCTTACAATGAGCAGTTCTTC
cdr3_aa: CASSAGQAYNEQFF

clone_size: NA
cdr3_length: 13
v_call: TRBV11-2
j_call: TRBJ2-7
d_call: NA
cdr3_nt: TGTGCCAGCAGCCCCCTCCAGCGAGGCGAGCAGTACTTC
cdr3_aa: CASSPLQRGEQYF

clone_size: NA
cdr3_length: 17
v_call: TRBV5-4
j_call: TRBJ2-1
d_call: NA
cdr3_nt: TGTGCCAGCAGCTTGGGTCCGGACTTTTCCTCCTACAATGAGCAGTTCTTC
cdr3_aa: CASSLGPDFSSYNEQFF

clone_size: NA
cdr3_length: 20
v_call: TRBV28
j_call: TRBJ2-1
d_call: TRBD2
cdr3_nt: TGTGCCAGCAGTTGGAGTCCGGGACTAGCGGGAGATTTCTCCTACAATGAGCAGTTCTTC
cdr3_aa: CASSWSPGLAGDFSYNEQFF

clone_size: NA
cdr3_length: 13
v_call: TRBV6-5
j_call: TRBJ1-1
d_call: NA
cdr3_nt: TGTGCCAGCAGTTACTCCCGGTTTACTGAAGCTTTCTTT
cdr3_aa: CASSYSRFTEAFF

clone_size: NA
cdr3_length: 11
v_call: TRBV21-1
j_call: TRBJ1-1
d_call: NA
cdr3_nt: TGTGCCAGCAGTAGAGGCACTGAAGCTTTCTTT
cdr3_aa: CASSRGTEAFF

clone_size: NA
cdr3_length: 15
v_call: TRBV28
j_call: TRBJ1-4
d_call: NA
cdr3_nt: TGTGCCAGCAGTTCCCCCAGGACAAGCGAAGAAAAACTGTTTTTT
cdr3_aa: CASSSPRTSEEKLFF

clone_size: few
cdr3_length: 12
v_call: TRBV7-2
j_call: TRBJ1-1
d_call: NA
cdr3_nt: TGTGCCAGCAGCTTGGGTAACCCTGAAGCTTTCTTT
cdr3_aa: CASSLGNPEAFF

clone_size: NA
cdr3_length: 14
v_call: TRBV27
j_call: TRBJ2-1
d_call: TRBD2
cdr3_nt: TGTGCCAGCAGTTCCCAGAGTAGCGGGGCCCCACAGTTCTTC
cdr3_aa: CASSSQSSGAPQFF

clone_size: few
cdr3_length: 16
v_call: TRBV29-1
j_call: TRBJ2-3
d_call: NA
cdr3_nt: TGCAGCGTTGAAGATGGCGAGCGGGAGACAGGGGATACGCAGTATTTT
cdr3_aa: CSVEDGERETGDTQYF

clone_size: NA
cdr3_length: 12
v_call: TRBV19
j_call: TRBJ1-1
d_call: NA
cdr3_nt: TGTGCCAGTTTCACAGGGAACACTGAAGCTTTCTTT
cdr3_aa: CASFTGNTEAFF

clone_size: NA
cdr3_length: 14
v_call: TRBV15
j_call: TRBJ2-6
d_call: NA
cdr3_nt: TGTGCCACCAGCCTACGCTCTGGGGCCAACGTCCTGACTTTC
cdr3_aa: CATSLRSGANVLTF

clone_size: few
cdr3_length: 13
v_call: TRBV6-1
j_call: TRBJ1-1
d_call: NA
cdr3_nt: TGTGCCAGCAGTGAATGGGAGGCATTGAAGGCTTTCTTT
cdr3_aa: CASSEWEALKAFF

clone_size: NA
cdr3_length: 13
v_call: TRBV10-1
j_call: TRBJ2-4
d_call: NA
cdr3_nt: TGCGCCAGCAGTCAGGGAGCCAAAAACATTCAGTACTTC
cdr3_aa: CASSQGAKNIQYF

clone_size: NA
cdr3_length: 19
v_call: TRBV6-1
j_call: TRBJ2-3
d_call: TRBD2
cdr3_nt: TGTGCCAGCAGTGAAGACAGAGTCGGGCTAGCGGATAGCACAGATACGCAGTATTTT
cdr3_aa: CASSEDRVGLADSTDTQYF

clone_size: once
cdr3_length: 14
v_call: TRBV6-6
j_call: TRBJ2-2
d_call: NA
cdr3_nt: TGTGCCAGCAGTGACATAGGAGACACCGGGGAGCTGTTTTTT
cdr3_aa: CASSDIGDTGELFF

clone_size: few
cdr3_length: 16
v_call: TRBV10-3
j_call: TRBJ2-6
d_call: TRBD1
cdr3_nt: TGTGCCATCTTCGGGACAGACAGCTCTGGGGCCAACGTCCTGACTTTC
cdr3_aa: CAIFGTDSSGANVLTF

clone_size: NA
cdr3_length: 18
v_call: TRBV5-1
j_call: TRBJ1-1
d_call: TRBD1
cdr3_nt: TGCGCCAGCAGCTTGGTCCCCGCCGGGACAGGGCGAAGAACTGAAGCTTTCTTT
cdr3_aa: CASSLVPAGTGRRTEAFF

clone_size: NA
cdr3_length: 14
v_call: TRBV28
j_call: TRBJ1-6
d_call: NA
cdr3_nt: TGTGCCAGCAGCGTGGGAGGGGCTCGTTCACCCCTCCACTTT
cdr3_aa: CASSVGGARSPLHF

clone_size: NA
cdr3_length: 15
v_call: TRBV13
j_call: TRBJ2-7
d_call: NA
cdr3_nt: TGTGCCAGCAGCCCCTGGTCAGGGGTGGTCTACGAGCAGTACTTC
cdr3_aa: CASSPWSGVVYEQYF

clone_size: NA
cdr3_length: 13
v_call: TRBV27
j_call: TRBJ1-5
d_call: NA
cdr3_nt: TGTGCCAGCAGTTTATGGAGCAATCAGCCCCAGCATTTT
cdr3_aa: CASSLWSNQPQHF

clone_size: NA
cdr3_length: 13
v_call: TRBV28
j_call: TRBJ2-3
d_call: TRBD2
cdr3_nt: TGTGCCAGCAACGAAATGGCGGGGGGGTCGCAGTATTTT
cdr3_aa: CASNEMAGGSQYF

clone_size: NA
cdr3_length: 14
v_call: TRBV12-5
j_call: TRBJ2-2
d_call: TRBD2
cdr3_nt: TGTGCTAGTGGTTTGGGGCTAGCGGACGGGGAGCTGTTTTTT
cdr3_aa: CASGLGLADGELFF

clone_size: NA
cdr3_length: 15
v_call: TRBV9
j_call: TRBJ2-7
d_call: NA
cdr3_nt: TGTGCCAGCAGCGCCCGGGGGGACAGCTCCTACGAGCAGTACTTC
cdr3_aa: CASSARGDSSYEQYF

clone_size: few
cdr3_length: 16
v_call: TRBV7-9
j_call: TRBJ2-5
d_call: TRBD1
cdr3_nt: TGTGCCAGCAGCCGCCTTGAACAGGGGGCCCAAGAGACCCAGTACTTC
cdr3_aa: CASSRLEQGAQETQYF

clone_size: NA
cdr3_length: 15
v_call: TRBV5-4
j_call: TRBJ2-1
d_call: NA
cdr3_nt: TGTGCCAGCAGCCTCGGAGGGGGAGCGTACAATGAGCAGTTCTTC
cdr3_aa: CASSLGGGAYNEQFF

clone_size: NA
cdr3_length: 15
v_call: TRBV19
j_call: TRBJ2-1
d_call: TRBD2
cdr3_nt: TGTGCCAGTAGGGCGGATCTAGCGGGGTACAATGAGCAGTTCTTC
cdr3_aa: CASRADLAGYNEQFF

clone_size: NA
cdr3_length: 13
v_call: TRBV27
j_call: TRBJ1-6
d_call: NA
cdr3_nt: TGTGCCAGCAGTCGACAGTTTAATTCACCCCTCCACTTT
cdr3_aa: CASSRQFNSPLHF

clone_size: NA
cdr3_length: 15
v_call: TRBV19
j_call: TRBJ2-1
d_call: NA
cdr3_nt: TGTGCCAGTACCCCCATCGGGAGCTCCTACAATGAGCAGTTCTTC
cdr3_aa: CASTPIGSSYNEQFF

clone_size: NA
cdr3_length: 15
v_call: TRBV4-3
j_call: TRBJ2-7
d_call: NA
cdr3_nt: TGCGCCAGCAGCCAAGGGACTGGATCTAGCTACGAGCAGTACTTC
cdr3_aa: CASSQGTGSSYEQYF

clone_size: NA
cdr3_length: 13
v_call: TRBV28
j_call: TRBJ1-4
d_call: NA
cdr3_nt: TGTGCCAGCAGTTTACCCACAGGGGAAAAACTGTTTTTT
cdr3_aa: CASSLPTGEKLFF

clone_size: NA
cdr3_length: 13
v_call: TRBV6-1
j_call: TRBJ1-2
d_call: NA
cdr3_nt: TGTGCCAGCAGAATGGTAGGGGAAAGGGGCTACACCTTC
cdr3_aa: CASRMVGERGYTF

clone_size: NA
cdr3_length: 17
v_call: TRBV28
j_call: TRBJ1-5
d_call: TRBD1
cdr3_nt: TGTGCCAGCAGTTTCTTCATACAGGGGGTTGACAATCAGCCCCAGCATTTT
cdr3_aa: CASSFFIQGVDNQPQHF

clone_size: NA
cdr3_length: 16
v_call: TRBV4-3
j_call: TRBJ1-1
d_call: NA
cdr3_nt: TGCGCCAGCAGCCAAGATGGGATGGGCCGCGACACTGAAGCTTTCTTT
cdr3_aa: CASSQDGMGRDTEAFF

clone_size: NA
cdr3_length: 15
v_call: TRBV7-9
j_call: TRBJ2-7
d_call: NA
cdr3_nt: TGTGCCAGCAGCGACGCCCTGGACTCGCTATACGAGCAGTACTTC
cdr3_aa: CASSDALDSLYEQYF

clone_size: NA
cdr3_length: 14
v_call: TRBV28
j_call: TRBJ2-7
d_call: NA
cdr3_nt: TGTGCCAGCAGTTTCGTATCAGGGACCGACGAGCAGTACTTC
cdr3_aa: CASSFVSGTDEQYF

clone_size: NA
cdr3_length: 13
v_call: TRBV11-2
j_call: TRBJ1-2
d_call: NA
cdr3_nt: TGTGCCAGCAGCTTAGATCCGGCCTATGGCTACACCTTC
cdr3_aa: CASSLDPAYGYTF

clone_size: NA
cdr3_length: 17
v_call: TRBV28
j_call: TRBJ2-7
d_call: NA
cdr3_nt: TGTGCCAGCAGTTTCGGTACCGAAGGGGTCGACTCCTACGAGCAGTACTTC
cdr3_aa: CASSFGTEGVDSYEQYF

clone_size: medium-sized
cdr3_length: 16
v_call: TRBV27
j_call: TRBJ2-7
d_call: NA
cdr3_nt: TGTGCCAGCAGTTTATCGGTTGGGACGTACTCCTACGAGCAGTACTTC
cdr3_aa: CASSLSVGTYSYEQYF

clone_size: NA
cdr3_length: 15
v_call: TRBV2
j_call: TRBJ2-1
d_call: NA
cdr3_nt: TGTGCCAGCAGTGGGGACCGCGAATTGGACAATGAGCAGTTCTTC
cdr3_aa: CASSGDRELDNEQFF

clone_size: NA
cdr3_length: 13
v_call: TRBV28
j_call: TRBJ2-7
d_call: NA
cdr3_nt: TGTGCCAGCAGCCCCCCGGACAGCTACGAGCAGTACTTC
cdr3_aa: CASSPPDSYEQYF

clone_size: NA
cdr3_length: 14
v_call: TRBV6-5
j_call: TRBJ2-5
d_call: TRBD1
cdr3_nt: TGTGCCAGCAGTAATACAGGGGGGCGAGAGACCCAGTACTTC
cdr3_aa: CASSNTGGRETQYF

clone_size: once
cdr3_length: 18
v_call: TRBV19
j_call: TRBJ2-3
d_call: TRBD2
cdr3_nt: TGTGCCAGTAGTCCCGGGACTAGCGGGATCGTTATCACAGATACGCAGTATTTT
cdr3_aa: CASSPGTSGIVITDTQYF

clone_size: few
cdr3_length: 14
v_call: TRBV7-7
j_call: TRBJ2-5
d_call: NA
cdr3_nt: TGTGCCAGCAGCTTACGAGGGGGAAAAGAGACCCAGTACTTC
cdr3_aa: CASSLRGGKETQYF

clone_size: NA
cdr3_length: 12
v_call: TRBV7-2
j_call: TRBJ2-3
d_call: NA
cdr3_nt: TGTGCCAGCAGCTTAGTGTCAGATACGCAGTATTTT
cdr3_aa: CASSLVSDTQYF

clone_size: NA
cdr3_length: 13
v_call: TRBV9
j_call: TRBJ1-1
d_call: NA
cdr3_nt: TGTGCCAGCAGCGTAGCTGGGTCAGCTGAAGCTTTCTTT
cdr3_aa: CASSVAGSAEAFF

clone_size: medium-sized
cdr3_length: 15
v_call: TRBV19
j_call: TRBJ2-6
d_call: TRBD1
cdr3_nt: TGTGCCAGTGGGACAGGGGGCTCTGGGGCCAACGTCCTGACTTTC
cdr3_aa: CASGTGGSGANVLTF

clone_size: NA
cdr3_length: 13
v_call: TRBV19
j_call: TRBJ1-1
d_call: NA
cdr3_nt: TGTGCCAAGCCTCCCGGACAGCCTTGGTGCGCTTTCTTT
cdr3_aa: CAKPPGQPWCAFF

clone_size: NA
cdr3_length: 15
v_call: TRBV6-4
j_call: TRBJ1-5
d_call: TRBD1
cdr3_nt: TGTGCCAGCAGTCACGGGACAGGGGGCGATCAGCCCCAGCATTTT
cdr3_aa: CASSHGTGGDQPQHF

clone_size: NA
cdr3_length: 13
v_call: TRBV30
j_call: TRBJ2-7
d_call: NA
cdr3_nt: TGTGCCTGGAGAGAGGGGGGCAACTTCGAGCAGTACTTC
cdr3_aa: CAWREGGNFEQYF